These T cell receptor beta chains were read from a single sample in a study of blood T cell repertoires in COVID-19. The protocol was immunoSEQ multiplex PCR, while the TCRdb copy is restricted to in-frame clones and leaves out a portion. The sample lists 220,000 or so clones; roughly 80% were seen once. Sequences were obtained from peripheral blood. The receptors here all came from a man aged 30 to 45 with active or convalescent COVID-19. CDR3s include the opening cysteine and the closing phenylalanine or tryptophan. Fields, in order: J gene, V gene, clone size, D gene, CDR3 length, CDR3 protein, CDR3 DNA. D genes are given only for firm matches. The size field is filled for only some rows; it gives once, few, many or a size class.

j_gene: TRBJ2-1
v_gene: TRBV2
abundance: NA
d_gene: TRBD1
len: 15
CDR3aa: CASISAGGRENEQFF
CDR3nt: TGTGCCAGCATTTCCGCAGGGGGCAGAGAAAATGAGCAGTTCTTC

j_gene: TRBJ1-1
v_gene: TRBV7-2
abundance: NA
d_gene: NA
len: 14
CDR3aa: CASSLTGTVTEAFF
CDR3nt: TGTGCCAGCAGCTTAACAGGGACGGTAACTGAAGCTTTCTTT

j_gene: TRBJ1-2
v_gene: TRBV5-1
abundance: NA
d_gene: NA
len: 14
CDR3aa: CASSFAEENYGYTF
CDR3nt: TGCGCCAGCAGCTTCGCGGAAGAAAACTATGGCTACACCTTC

j_gene: TRBJ2-7
v_gene: TRBV6-4
abundance: once
d_gene: NA
len: 15
CDR3aa: CASPRGPGQAYEQYF
CDR3nt: TGTGCCAGCCCGCGGGGGCCGGGACAAGCCTACGAGCAGTACTTC

j_gene: TRBJ1-1
v_gene: TRBV24-1
abundance: NA
d_gene: NA
len: 13
CDR3aa: CATSDYRESEAFF
CDR3nt: TGTGCCACCAGTGATTACAGGGAATCTGAAGCTTTCTTT

j_gene: TRBJ2-3
v_gene: TRBV27
abundance: few
d_gene: TRBD2
len: 17
CDR3aa: CASSLSIGGLAADTQYF
CDR3nt: TGTGCCAGCAGTTTATCGATTGGGGGACTAGCAGCAGATACGCAGTATTTT

j_gene: TRBJ1-1
v_gene: TRBV7-8
abundance: NA
d_gene: NA
len: 13
CDR3aa: CASSLAGNTEAFF
CDR3nt: TGTGCCAGCAGCTTGGCAGGGAACACTGAAGCTTTCTTT

j_gene: TRBJ2-7
v_gene: TRBV13
abundance: NA
d_gene: TRBD2
len: 14
CDR3aa: CASSFSGGSLEQYF
CDR3nt: TGTGCCAGCAGCTTTAGCGGGGGATCCCTCGAGCAGTACTTC

j_gene: TRBJ2-3
v_gene: TRBV7-2
abundance: NA
d_gene: NA
len: 13
CDR3aa: CASSQFGADTQYF
CDR3nt: TGTGCCAGCAGCCAATTCGGGGCAGATACGCAGTATTTT

j_gene: TRBJ2-7
v_gene: TRBV6-5
abundance: NA
d_gene: TRBD1
len: 15
CDR3aa: CASSRTGTEAYEQYF
CDR3nt: TGTGCCAGCAGCCGAACCGGGACAGAGGCCTACGAGCAGTACTTC

j_gene: TRBJ1-2
v_gene: TRBV20-1
abundance: NA
d_gene: TRBD1
len: 13
CDR3aa: CSASSGTGDGYTF
CDR3nt: TGCAGTGCTAGTTCTGGGACAGGGGACGGCTACACCTTC

j_gene: TRBJ1-6
v_gene: TRBV5-1
abundance: NA
d_gene: TRBD1
len: 16
CDR3aa: CASSLRSRGTNSPLHF
CDR3nt: TGCGCCAGCAGCTTGAGGTCCAGGGGGACCAATTCACCCCTCCACTTT

j_gene: TRBJ1-5
v_gene: TRBV7-9
abundance: NA
d_gene: NA
len: 13
CDR3aa: CASSAGPVQPQHF
CDR3nt: TGTGCCAGCAGCGCTGGGCCTGTTCAGCCCCAGCATTTT

j_gene: TRBJ2-7
v_gene: TRBV27
abundance: NA
d_gene: TRBD1
len: 15
CDR3aa: CASSLPGTATYEQYF
CDR3nt: TGTGCCAGCAGTTTACCGGGGACAGCCACCTACGAGCAGTACTTC

j_gene: TRBJ2-5
v_gene: TRBV5-1
abundance: NA
d_gene: TRBD2
len: 15
CDR3aa: CASSTGLAEKETQYF
CDR3nt: TGCGCCAGCAGCACGGGACTAGCGGAAAAAGAGACCCAGTACTTC

j_gene: TRBJ1-5
v_gene: TRBV19
abundance: NA
d_gene: NA
len: 17
CDR3aa: CASSSVRNRGGNQPQHF
CDR3nt: TGTGCCAGTAGTAGCGTCCGAAATAGGGGCGGCAATCAGCCCCAGCATTTT

j_gene: TRBJ1-2
v_gene: TRBV28
abundance: NA
d_gene: NA
len: 14
CDR3aa: CATEAPGDNYGYTF
CDR3nt: TGTGCCACCGAGGCCCCGGGAGATAACTATGGCTACACCTTC

j_gene: TRBJ2-3
v_gene: TRBV9
abundance: NA
d_gene: TRBD1
len: 16
CDR3aa: CASSVSAQGAPDTQYF
CDR3nt: TGTGCCAGCAGCGTCAGCGCACAGGGGGCACCAGATACGCAGTATTTT

j_gene: TRBJ2-1
v_gene: TRBV6-2/TRBV6-3
abundance: NA
d_gene: NA
len: 13
CDR3aa: CASSYSRAGEQFF
CDR3nt: TGTGCCAGCAGTTACTCCCGCGCCGGGGAGCAGTTCTTC

j_gene: TRBJ2-2
v_gene: TRBV28
abundance: NA
d_gene: TRBD2
len: 15
CDR3aa: CASSFGTSGTGELFF
CDR3nt: TGTGCCAGCAGTTTCGGAACTAGCGGCACCGGGGAGCTGTTTTTT

j_gene: TRBJ1-4
v_gene: TRBV7-9
abundance: few
d_gene: NA
len: 13
CDR3aa: CASSLPDREKLFF
CDR3nt: TGTGCCAGCAGCTTACCCGACAGAGAAAAACTGTTTTTT

j_gene: TRBJ1-5
v_gene: TRBV6-2/TRBV6-3
abundance: NA
d_gene: NA
len: 15
CDR3aa: CASSPRGASSQPQHF
CDR3nt: TGTGCCAGCAGCCCTCGGGGGGCGAGTAGTCAGCCCCAGCATTTT

j_gene: TRBJ1-2
v_gene: TRBV24-1
abundance: NA
d_gene: NA
len: 12
CDR3aa: CATSTGNYGYTF
CDR3nt: TGTGCCACCAGTACAGGAAACTATGGCTACACCTTC

j_gene: TRBJ2-7
v_gene: TRBV10-2
abundance: NA
d_gene: NA
len: 14
CDR3aa: CASSESRRNYEQYF
CDR3nt: TGCGCCAGCAGTGAGTCTAGGAGGAACTACGAGCAGTACTTC

j_gene: TRBJ2-3
v_gene: TRBV24-1
abundance: NA
d_gene: NA
len: 17
CDR3aa: CATSDSQGGYRTDTQYF
CDR3nt: TGTGCCACCAGTGATTCCCAAGGGGGTTATCGTACGGATACGCAGTATTTT

j_gene: TRBJ1-5
v_gene: TRBV7-8
abundance: once
d_gene: NA
len: 15
CDR3aa: CASSSPGGVHQPQHF
CDR3nt: TGTGCCAGCAGCTCCCCGGGGGGGGTCCATCAGCCCCAGCATTTT

j_gene: TRBJ2-2
v_gene: TRBV4-2
abundance: NA
d_gene: NA
len: 14
CDR3aa: CASSQVQGTGELFF
CDR3nt: TGTGCCAGCAGCCAAGTGCAGGGGACCGGGGAGCTGTTTTTT

j_gene: TRBJ1-1
v_gene: TRBV7-2
abundance: once
d_gene: TRBD1
len: 13
CDR3aa: CASSYGTGAEAFF
CDR3nt: TGTGCCAGCAGCTACGGGACAGGGGCTGAAGCTTTCTTT

j_gene: TRBJ2-3
v_gene: TRBV15
abundance: NA
d_gene: TRBD2
len: 14
CDR3aa: CATTAGGSTDTQYF
CDR3nt: TGTGCCACCACCGCCGGGGGGAGCACAGATACGCAGTATTTT

j_gene: TRBJ2-5
v_gene: TRBV4-3
abundance: NA
d_gene: NA
len: 15
CDR3aa: CASSQGHEGQETQYF
CDR3nt: TGCGCCAGCAGCCAGGGCCACGAGGGCCAAGAGACCCAGTACTTC

j_gene: TRBJ1-1
v_gene: TRBV5-1
abundance: once
d_gene: TRBD1
len: 14
CDR3aa: CASSSGQGNTEAFF
CDR3nt: TGCGCCAGCAGCTCAGGACAGGGGAACACTGAAGCTTTCTTT